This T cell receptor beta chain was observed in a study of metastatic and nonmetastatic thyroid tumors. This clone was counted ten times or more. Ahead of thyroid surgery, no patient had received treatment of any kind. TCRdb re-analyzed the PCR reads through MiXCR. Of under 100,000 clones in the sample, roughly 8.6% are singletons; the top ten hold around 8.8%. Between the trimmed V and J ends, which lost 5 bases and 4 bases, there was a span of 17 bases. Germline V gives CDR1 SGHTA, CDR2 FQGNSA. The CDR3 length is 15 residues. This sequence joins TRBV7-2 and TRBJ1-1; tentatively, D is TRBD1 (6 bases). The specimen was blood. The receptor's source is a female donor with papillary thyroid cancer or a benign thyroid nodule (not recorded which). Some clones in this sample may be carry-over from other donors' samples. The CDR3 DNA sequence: TGTGCCAGCAGCCCGGAAGGGGGAATTGGCACTGAAGCTTTCTTT. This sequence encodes CASSPEGGIGTEAFF.